These 8 T cell receptor beta chains share one sample of origin, sequenced in a study of blood T cells in healthy people across ages (dated by TCRdb to between 2015 and 2017). Library preparation was by 5' RACE. The data were produced on an Illumina HiSeq 2500. A second PCR of about 7 to 12 cycles was run with a J-beta primer mix and a sample-barcoded 5' primer. TCRdb itself trimmed the public reads at Q25 with fastp, ran MiXCR and retained productive beta chains. Under each unique CDR3 protein, matching rows form one entry showing the most common genes and DNA. The sample table shows over a million distinct CDR3 sequences, and approximately 38% are seen once. The top ten constitute 7.9% of the sample. Sequencing input: blood. Receptors were obtained from a woman younger than 35 in good health.

The chain recombines TRBV13 with TRBJ2-3; maybe TRBD2 (5 bases). Deletions cut 7 bases from V and 2 bases from J, with 19 bases between. The CDR3 spans 16 residues. The germline V gene encodes CDR1 PRHDT and CDR2 FYEKMQ (reference sequence). CDR3 amino acids: CASNRGLARATDTQYF. As DNA, the CDR3 is TGTGCCAGCAACCGTGGACTCGCCCGAGCCACAGATACGCAGTATTTT.

The chain is built from TRBV12-3 or TRBV12-4 and TRBJ1-2; no clear D. The CDR3 runs to 15 residues. Deletions cut 2 bases from V and 8 bases from J, with 18 bases between. The CDR3 region has the DNA TGTGCCAGCAGTTTATTCCCCACCGAACCCGGGGGCTACACCTTC. Its protein product is CASSLFPTEPGGYTF.

This chain links TRBV29-1 with TRBJ2-1; the D call may be TRBD1 or TRBD2 (6 bases each). The germline V and J ends were trimmed by 6 bases and 8 bases, with 23 bases remaining between them. Germline V gives CDR1 SQVTM, CDR2 ANQGSEA. CDR3 length equals 15 residues. CDR3 nucleotides: TGCAGCGTACCCCTTAGGGGGGCCGTTGGTGATGAGCAGTTCTTC. This codes for CSVPLRGAVGDEQFF.

CDR3 in amino acids: CSAREGGAGWRGTEAFF. The CDR3 nucleotides read TGCAGTGCTAGAGAAGGGGGGGCAGGGTGGCGAGGCACTGAAGCTTTCTTT. This sequence joins TRBV20-1 and TRBJ1-1; possible D gene TRBD1, 6 bases. V was clipped by 0 bases and J by 4 bases, with 21 bases between them. CDR3 length equals 17 residues. Germline V gene lookup returns CDR1 DFQATT and CDR2 SNEGSKA (reference sequence).

DNA for the CDR3: TGTGCCAGCAGCCCCGGACGAATCGTCTCTGAAGCTTTCTTT. It translates to CASSPGRIVSEAFF. V is TRBV27 and J is TRBJ1-1, with D unclear. The ends were cut back, 6 bases at V and 6 bases at J, with 17 bases in the middle. There are 14 residues in the CDR3. Germline-derived CDR1 and CDR2 are MNHEY and SMNVEV (reference sequence).

This clonotype was counted between two and nine times. The chain is built from TRBV7-9 and TRBJ2-3, with D hard to call. The V and J ends lost 1 base and 8 bases respectively, with 13 bases between them. The CDR3 extends over 14 amino acids. Germline CDR1 and CDR2: SEHNR and FQNEAQ (reference sequence). CDR3 protein: CASSLDGRIGTQYF. The CDR3 coding sequence is TGTGCCAGCAGCTTAGATGGGCGCATCGGTACGCAGTATTTT.

In this sample, this clonotype turned up a few times. J is TRBJ1-2 and V is TRBV5-1, with no clear D. V was pared by 2 bases and J by 2 bases, with 19 bases between. The CDR3 runs 17 residues. CDR1 and CDR2 from the germline V gene are SGHRS and YFSETQ. CDR3 bases: TGCGCCAGCAGCTTAGGGCAGATCGCAACCTGGAACTATGGCTACACCTTC. Translation gives CASSLGQIATWNYGYTF.

The chain recombines TRBV12-3 or TRBV12-4 with TRBJ1-1; D possibly corresponds to TRBD1 (5 bases). The CDR3 has 14 amino acids. V dropped 4 bases and J dropped 1 base, with 10 bases sitting between them. CDR3 sequence reads: CASSYSGRNTEAFF. In DNA, the CDR3 is TGTGCCAGCAGTTATTCAGGGAGGAACACTGAAGCTTTCTTT.